This TCR beta chain derives from a study of cytomegalovirus exposure and HLA in healthy donors. The PCR employed 60 Vbeta primers together with 13 Jbeta primers. Libraries were prepared by immunoSEQ multiplex PCR; TCRdb keeps only in-frame clonotypes and omits some of them. The sample contains some 150,000 clones, about two thirds of which appear only once. CDR3 length: 14 residues. The ends were cut back, 1 base at V and 2 bases at J, with 8 bases in the middle. Germline V lookup: CDR1 SGHTA, CDR2 FQGNSA. This receptor was taken from a human donor in good health. The chain is built from TRBV7-2 and TRBJ1-2, with D possibly TRBD1 on 5 matching bases. The sequencing sample was made of PBMCs. The CDR3 sequence is CASSLDGGNYGYTF. The CDR3 DNA follows: TGTGCCAGCAGCTTAGACGGGGGAAACTATGGCTACACCTTC. Supplemented by reference TRBV7-2 and TRBJ1-2, the full variable domain reads GAGVSQSPSNKVTEKGKDVELRCDPISGHTALYWYRQSLGQGLEFLIYFQGNSAPDKSGLPSDRFSAERTGGSVSTLTIQRTQQEDSAVYLCASSLDGGNYGYTFGSGTRLTVV.